This TCR beta chain appears in the sequencing data of a study of T cell repertoires in cytomegalovirus infection. Looking at the study overall: Indicated by public TCR beta signatures were CMV infection and matching HLA type. Findings and limits, study-wide: Carriers of CMV and the relevant HLA type were discriminated by public TCR beta frequency.

With V trimmed by 0 bases and J by 2 bases, 6 bases remained unmatched. This CDR3 is 16 amino acids long. Germline lookup yields CDR1 SGHTA and CDR2 FQGNSA. TCRdb reprocessed the reads via MiXCR and lists one record per CDR3 protein. The profile covers fewer than 300,000 distinct CDR3 sequences, with roughly 24% appearing a single time and around 14% taken by the ten largest. Turning to this clonotype: The antigen remains undetermined.

The material sequenced was PBMCs. The clonotype was recovered from a human donor in good health (CMV status not recorded). Some clones in this sample may be carry-over from other donors' samples. The rearrangement uses TRBV7-2 and TRBJ2-5; 7 nucleotides align to TRBD2. CDR3 nucleotides: TGTGCCAGCAGCTTAGCGCTAGCGGTCTTTCAAGAGACCCAGTACTTC. The encoded protein is CASSLALAVFQETQYF.